This T cell receptor beta chain is from a study of CD8 T cells in ankylosing spondylitis. Broader study findings: Typical of ankylosing spondylitis blood, it appeared, was a TCR beta motif of seven to nine highly homologous variants. Disease-linked clones were reportedly significantly enriched in matched ankylosing spondylitis synovial fluid.

TCRdb recomputed calls from the 5' RACE reads with MiXCR, one row per CDR3 protein. The table records fewer than 500,000 distinct CDR3 sequences, more than 25% of them present only once. This CDR3 comprises 14 residues. The V end was cut by 7 bases, the J end by 2 bases, with 12 bases between. Concerning this clonotype itself: Its antigen remains unidentified.

The chain is built from TRBV12-3 or TRBV12-4 and TRBJ1-5; D may be TRBD1 (5 bases). Input material: blood, either unsorted or a sorted T cell fraction (not recorded which). This TCR was sampled from a male donor with ankylosing spondylitis. This CDR3 is CASTPEGRNQPQHF. The DNA for the CDR3 is TGTGCCAGCACCCCGGAGGGGCGCAATCAGCCCCAGCATTTT.